These 32 T cell receptor beta chains came from one sample sequenced in a study of T-cell reconstitution after alpha-beta-depleted transplantation in children. Molecular barcoding with unique molecular identifiers was used for the TCRbeta library. TCRdb re-called the PCR reads with MiXCR, one entry per CDR3 protein. The sample has 350,000 to 400,000 distinct CDR3 sequences; just over 20% are singletons. The specimen was PBMCs from the stem cell graft donor, collected from the stem cell graft. The receptors shown here come from a human donor who donated a stem cell graft to a child with acute myeloid leukemia.

The V and J genes are TRBV20-1 and TRBJ1-1; D not resolved. This CDR3 spans 14 amino acids. Per the germline V gene, CDR1 is DFQATT and CDR2 is SNEGSKA (reference sequence). V was pared by 6 bases and J by 4 bases, with 18 bases between. Written as DNA, the CDR3 is TGCAGTGCCCCCCCCTCTGGGGTGGGCACTGAAGCTTTCTTT. Residues: CSAPPSGVGTEAFF.

This clonotype showed up just a few times. V is TRBV18 and J is TRBJ1-2; a possible D gene is TRBD1 (6 bases). Germline assignment: CDR1 KGHSH and CDR2 LQKENI. The CDR3 covers 17 residues. The ends were cut back, 0 bases at V and 2 bases at J, with 16 bases in the middle. The CDR3 spells CASSPPGLRDKNYGYTF. DNA of the CDR3: TGTGCCAGCTCACCACCCGGGTTGCGGGACAAAAACTATGGCTACACCTTC.

This clonotype was counted at least ten times. The genes are TRBV4-3 and TRBJ2-2, with D tentatively TRBD2 (6 bases). The germline V gene has CDR1 LGHNA and CDR2 YSLEER. With 1 base removed from V and 0 bases from J, the gap between germline ends came to 6 bases. This CDR3 region has 15 residues. This CDR3 reads CASSQGTTNTGELFF. Here the CDR3 DNA reads TGCGCCAGCAGCCAAGGGACTACGAACACCGGGGAGCTGTTTTTT.

This clonotype has more than one count but fewer than ten. This chain uses TRBV12-3 or TRBV12-4 with TRBJ1-4; 8 bases map to TRBD1. The length of the CDR3 is 16 residues. V shed 5 bases and J 5 bases; nucleotides not matched to a gene: 10. This CDR3 is CASSPTRTGPNEKLFF. CDR3 DNA: TGTGCCAGCAGTCCTACTCGGACAGGGCCCAATGAAAAACTGTTTTTT.

The CDR3 is CASSPGQPGEQYF. The CDR3 DNA reads as TGTGCCAGTAGTCCGGGACAGCCTGGAGAGCAGTACTTC. This sequence joins TRBV19 and TRBJ2-7; TRBD1 matches at 7 bases. The CDR3 spans 13 residues. Unmatched junction bases numbered 8, after V lost 5 bases and J lost 7 bases. Germline values: CDR1 LNHDA, CDR2 SQIVND (reference sequence).

The chain couples TRBV28 to TRBJ2-7; D possibly corresponds to TRBD2 (5 bases). The CDR3 is made up of 13 amino acids. The germline V and J ends were trimmed by 6 bases and 6 bases, with 15 bases remaining between them. The germline CDR1 and CDR2 sequences are MDHEN and SYDVKM. The CDR3 sequence is CASRDRFGGEQYF. The CDR3 DNA sequence: TGTGCCAGCAGGGACCGGTTCGGAGGCGAGCAGTACTTC.

This clonotype was seen only a few times. The chain joins TRBV28 to TRBJ2-3, with 7 bases identical to TRBD2. The CDR3 runs to 16 residues. Germline loops: CDR1 MDHEN, CDR2 SYDVKM. J was trimmed by 2 bases and V by 6 bases; bases with no gene match: 11. CDR3 amino acids: CASRRLAGGITDTQYF. CDR3 DNA: TGTGCCAGCAGGCGACTAGCAGGAGGGATCACAGATACGCAGTATTTT.

This clonotype was observed at least ten times. The genes are TRBV20-1 and TRBJ2-1; TRBD2 matches 10 bases. J gave up 6 bases and V 1 base, and 3 bases lay outside the gene matches. Per germline, CDR1 DFQATT and CDR2 SNEGSKA (reference sequence). There are 14 residues in the CDR3. The CDR3 protein is CSARALAGTNEQFF. CDR3 sequence (DNA): TGCAGTGCTAGAGCACTAGCGGGAACCAATGAGCAGTTCTTC.

This chain connects TRBV25-1 to TRBJ2-7, with 11 nucleotides matching TRBD2. Germline trimming cut 3 bases from V and 4 bases from J; bases unmatched to any gene: 8. CDR1 MGHDK and CDR2 SYGVNS come from the germline V gene. This CDR3 is 16 amino acids long. In DNA form, the CDR3 reads TGTGCCAGCAGTGATTCCGCTAGCGGGAGGTGGTACGAGCAGTACTTC. As protein: CASSDSASGRWYEQYF.

This chain connects TRBV4-3 to TRBJ1-2; weak D call: TRBD1 (6 bases). Germline V gene sequence: CDR1 LGHNA, CDR2 YSLEER. This CDR3 region has 15 residues. Trimming removed 1 base at V and 6 bases at J, with 15 bases between. The chain's CDR3 is CASSQGHGTSHGYTF. The CDR3 region has the DNA TGCGCCAGCAGCCAAGGCCACGGGACAAGCCATGGCTACACCTTC.

The genes are TRBV12-3 or TRBV12-4 and TRBJ2-7; no clear D gene. V was trimmed by 7 bases and J by 1 base, leaving 11 bases between them. The CDR3 runs 13 residues. The CDR3 DNA is TGTGCCAGCAACCTCGACAAGTCCTACGAGCAGTACTTC. It translates to CASNLDKSYEQYF.

The gene calls are TRBV7-2 and TRBJ2-7, with 7 bases that match TRBD2. V gave up 2 bases and J gave up 0 bases; unmatched junction bases: 7. Germline assignment: CDR1 SGHTA and CDR2 FQGNSA. The CDR3 is 16 amino acids. The CDR3 nucleotides are TGTGCCAGCAGCTTAAGGGGACTAACAAGCTCCTACGAGCAGTACTTC. Its translation is CASSLRGLTSSYEQYF.

This clonotype has just a few counts. This chain connects TRBV11-2 to TRBJ1-3; TRBD1 aligns across 8 bases. Germline values: CDR1 SGHAT, CDR2 FQNNGV. The V and J ends lost 5 bases and 2 bases, in that order; junction bases with no gene match: 5. The CDR3 sequence is 15 residues long. The CDR3 loop is CASSPRGPTGNTIYF. The CDR3 DNA reads TGTGCCAGCAGCCCCAGGGGGCCTACTGGAAACACCATATATTTT.

This clonotype was picked up a small number of times. The rearrangement uses TRBV20-1 and TRBJ2-1; D gene unclear. Germline CDR1 reads DFQATT; CDR2 reads SNEGSKA (reference sequence). This CDR3 comprises 13 residues. The chain's CDR3 is CLSARALTNEQFF. In DNA, the CDR3 is TGCCTCTCGGCTAGGGCACTAACCAATGAGCAGTTCTTC.

This clonotype was observed at least ten times. The chain joins TRBV12-3 or TRBV12-4 to TRBJ1-1, with a weak D call TRBD1 (6 bases). The V and J ends lost 5 bases and 9 bases respectively, with 10 bases between them. CDR3 length: 11 residues. CDR3 in DNA: TGTGCCAGCAGTATCAGGGGTAAAGCTTTCTTT. Translated: CASSIRGKAFF.

This clonotype has just one count. The CDR3 DNA follows: TGTGCCAGCACCCCTACTAGCGGGAGGTACAATGAGCAGTTCTTC. Translated: CASTPTSGRYNEQFF. This chain uses TRBV3-1 with TRBJ2-1, with 12 positions matching TRBD2. Losses at the gene ends were 7 bases for V and 4 bases for J; bases not matched to a gene: 5. The CDR3 has 15 residues. Germline lookup yields CDR1 LGHDT and CDR2 YNNKEL (reference sequence).

Many counts were recorded for this clonotype. The gene calls are TRBV20-1 and TRBJ2-7; 11 bases fit TRBD1. Germline CDR1 reads DFQATT; CDR2 reads SNEGSKA (reference sequence). The CDR3 has 14 amino acids. V lost 4 bases to trimming and J lost 6 bases; unmatched junction nucleotides: 8. CDR3 DNA: TGCAGTGCTATACTCGGGACAGGGGGTATCGAGCAGTACTTC. Its translation: CSAILGTGGIEQYF.

This clonotype was seen more than once but under ten times. The chain links TRBV12-3 or TRBV12-4 to TRBJ2-6; D call uncertain. V lost 4 bases, J lost 3 bases, and 10 bases lay in between. The CDR3 is 15 residues long. The CDR3 spells CASSSRGVGANVLTF. Written as DNA, the CDR3 is TGTGCCAGCAGTTCCCGTGGAGTTGGGGCCAACGTCCTGACTTTC.

This clonotype was seen only a few times. The chain is built from TRBV5-1 and TRBJ2-7; 8 bases align to TRBD2. V lost 3 bases, J lost 3 bases, and 8 bases stayed unmatched. CDR1 and CDR2 from the germline V gene are SGHRS and YFSETQ. This CDR3 contains 15 residues. CDR3 protein: CASSSTLGLDYEQYF. The DNA of the CDR3 is TGCGCCAGCAGCTCAACATTGGGACTAGACTACGAGCAGTACTTC.

The genes are TRBV12-3 or TRBV12-4 and TRBJ2-3; D is uncertain. V was clipped by 5 bases and J by 4 bases, with 16 bases between them. This CDR3 has 15 amino acids. Here the CDR3 reads CASSGLGRPADTQYF. The CDR3, as DNA: TGTGCCAGCAGTGGGTTGGGTCGCCCTGCAGATACGCAGTATTTT.

The V call is TRBV28, the J call TRBJ2-7; 9 bases are a match to TRBD2. The CDR3 length is 14 residues. Germline V gives CDR1 MDHEN, CDR2 SYDVKM. Trimming removed 6 bases from V and 4 bases from J; junction bases left unmatched: 7. The CDR3 loop reads CASRVAGVLYEQYF. CDR3 coding DNA: TGTGCCAGCAGGGTAGCGGGAGTGCTGTACGAGCAGTACTTC. Full variable domain (rest looked up from reference TRBV28 and TRBJ2-7): DVKVTQSSRYLVKRTGEKVFLECVQDMDHENMFWYRQDPGLGLRLIYFSYDVKMKEKGDIPEGYSVSREKKERFSLILESASTNQTSMYLCASRVAGVLYEQYFGPGTRLTVT.

The chain is built from TRBV11-2 and TRBJ2-5; weak D call: TRBD2 (5 bases). The V end lost 0 bases, the J end lost 5 bases, and 10 bases lay between the germline ends. Germline CDR1 SGHAT, CDR2 FQNNGV. The CDR3 runs 14 residues. As DNA, the CDR3 is TGTGCCAGCAGCTTAGATCGGGGTGGCGAGACCCAGTACTTC. It codes for CASSLDRGGETQYF.

This chain connects TRBV28 to TRBJ1-1; no clear D gene. Germline CDR1 and CDR2: MDHEN and SYDVKM. The V end was cut by 2 bases, the J end by 5 bases, with 15 bases between. There are 15 residues in the CDR3. CDR3 sequence reads: CASSLILGDGTEAFF. For the CDR3, the DNA is TGTGCCAGCAGTTTAATCCTCGGGGATGGGACTGAAGCTTTCTTT. The full variable domain, with the rest looked up from reference TRBV28 and TRBJ1-1, is DVKVTQSSRYLVKRTGEKVFLECVQDMDHENMFWYRQDPGLGLRLIYFSYDVKMKEKGDIPEGYSVSREKKERFSLILESASTNQTSMYLCASSLILGDGTEAFFGQGTRLTVV.

There are a few counts of this clonotype. The rearrangement joins TRBV25-1 to TRBJ2-3; the D gene could be TRBD1 or TRBD2 (5 bases each). The V end was cut by 7 bases, the J end by 6 bases, with 20 bases between. Per germline, CDR1 MGHDK and CDR2 SYGVNS. The CDR3 is 15 amino acids. DNA for the CDR3: TGTGCCAGCACCCCCATTTGGGACGACCGTGATACGCAGTATTTT. As protein: CASTPIWDDRDTQYF.

This clonotype was recorded many times. V is TRBV20-1 and J is TRBJ1-1; a weak D match, TRBD1 (5 bases). V was clipped by 6 bases and J by 6 bases, with 17 bases between them. CDR1 is DFQATT, CDR2 SNEGSKA, per germline (reference sequence). There are 13 residues in the CDR3. The CDR3 is CSAQGPFGPEAFF. CDR3 sequence (DNA): TGCAGTGCGCAGGGACCCTTCGGGCCTGAAGCTTTCTTT.

This rearrangement joins TRBV20-1 to TRBJ1-2, with 7 bases identical to TRBD1. V lost 3 bases, J lost 3 bases, and 4 bases stayed unmatched. This CDR3 is built from 13 residues. CDR1 DFQATT and CDR2 SNEGSKA come from the germline V gene (reference sequence). The CDR3 nucleotides read TGCAGTGCTAGTGTGCAGGGGGACTATGGCTACACCTTC. It translates to CSASVQGDYGYTF.

V gene TRBV4-1 combines with J gene TRBJ2-3; 8 nucleotides line up with TRBD1. Germline-derived CDR1 and CDR2 are MGHRA and YSYEKL. The ends lost 1 base at V and 5 bases at J; junction bases unmatched: 5. The CDR3 consists of 15 residues. The CDR3 sequence is CASSQARGRGDTQYF. The CDR3 DNA follows: TGCGCCAGCAGCCAAGCCAGGGGGCGGGGAGATACGCAGTATTTT.

This clonotype turned up a few times. The chain recombines TRBV28 with TRBJ1-5; D unresolved. CDR3 length equals 16 residues. Germline V lookup: CDR1 MDHEN, CDR2 SYDVKM. V shed 5 bases and J shed 5 bases, with 19 bases lying between them. In DNA, the CDR3 is TGTGCCAGCAGTGTCCTCTCCTTGGGGAAACATCAGCCCCAGCATTTT. It is translated as CASSVLSLGKHQPQHF.

This clonotype was detected a few times. The J gene is TRBJ2-2, the V gene TRBV20-1; no reliable D call. Germline V gene lookup returns CDR1 DFQATT and CDR2 SNEGSKA (reference sequence). The CDR3 consists of 14 residues. The germline V and J ends were trimmed by 6 bases and 5 bases, with 16 bases remaining between them. This chain's CDR3 is CSARKGTVTGELFF. CDR3 in DNA: TGCAGTGCCCGCAAGGGTACCGTAACCGGGGAGCTGTTTTTT.

CDR3 protein: CASSLLGSGGEKLFF. Written as DNA, the CDR3 is TGTGCCAGCAGTTTATTGGGCAGCGGTGGGGAAAAACTGTTTTTT. The V call is TRBV12-3 or TRBV12-4, the J call TRBJ1-4; D is unresolved. The CDR3 is made up of 15 amino acids. V dropped 2 bases and J dropped 8 bases, with 15 bases sitting between them.

This clonotype showed up many times. The chain has TRBV10-3 and TRBJ2-7; D might be TRBD1 (6 bases). The CDR3 loop spans 14 amino acids. Germline V gene data show CDR1 as ENHRY and CDR2 as SYGVKD. Deletions cut 5 bases from V and 5 bases from J, with 16 bases between. This chain's CDR3 is CAISRDKETNEQYF. CDR3 nucleotide sequence: TGTGCCATCAGTCGGGACAAAGAAACTAACGAGCAGTACTTC.

This clonotype was observed many times. The V and J genes are TRBV10-2 and TRBJ2-1; 10 nucleotides align to TRBD2. CDR1 is WSHSY and CDR2 is SAAADI in the germline V gene. After removal of 6 bases from V and 5 bases from J, the junction contained 13 bases not matched to a gene. The CDR3 consists of 17 residues. CDR3 in amino acids: CASRIAGGTRGNNEQFF. CDR3 nucleotides: TGCGCCAGCAGGATAGCGGGAGGAACCCGGGGAAACAATGAGCAGTTCTTC.